A single sample gave rise to the 27 T cell receptor beta chains below, sequenced in a study of blood T cells in healthy people across ages. Combining a sample-barcoded 5' primer with a J-beta primer mix, a second PCR ran for about 7 to 11 cycles. TCRdb reprocessed the 5' RACE reads via MiXCR and lists one record per CDR3 protein. The profile shows around 780,000 distinct CDR3 sequences, around a quarter of them singletons. The same sample was also used in a study of T cells of mothers and their children.

Sequencing input: blood. The receptors come from a boy aged 10-17 years in good health.

This clonotype has just a few counts. V and J are TRBV20-1 and TRBJ1-5; 7 bases are a match to TRBD1. The CDR3 runs to 12 residues. Germline CDR1 and CDR2: DFQATT and SNEGSKA (reference sequence). The CDR3 sequence: CRGDRANQPQHF. DNA for the CDR3: TGCAGGGGCGACAGGGCCAATCAGCCCCAGCATTTT.

The chain combines TRBV7-2 with TRBJ2-3; D remains unclear. The CDR3 runs to 16 residues. CDR1 SGHTA and CDR2 FQGNSA come from the germline V gene. V was trimmed by 5 bases and J by 4 bases, leaving 19 bases between them. CDR3 bases: TGTGCCAGCAGCCTAGAGCCCCCCTACTCGGCAGATACGCAGTATTTT. This translates into CASSLEPPYSADTQYF. The whole variable domain, filled in from reference TRBV7-2 and TRBJ2-3, reads GAGVSQSPSNKVTEKGKDVELRCDPISGHTALYWYRQSLGQGLEFLIYFQGNSAPDKSGLPSDRFSAERTGGSVSTLTIQRTQQEDSAVYLCASSLEPPYSADTQYFGPGTRLTVL.

Only one count was recorded for this clonotype. This rearrangement joins TRBV2 to TRBJ2-1, with a possible D match to TRBD1 (6 bases). TRBJ2-5 explains the end of the DNA better; the J call may be wrong. Germline lookup yields CDR1 SNHLY and CDR2 FYNNEI. The CDR3 length is 15 residues. CDR3 sequence reads: CANDLVPRGHETQYF. The CDR3 bases are TGTGCCAACGACCTAGTGCCCCGGGGACATGAGACCCAGTACTTC.

The chain employs TRBV28 and TRBJ2-2; D not certain. The ends were cut back, 10 bases at V and 4 bases at J, with 13 bases in the middle. Germline V CDR1 and CDR2: MDHEN, SYDVKM. This CDR3 is built from 13 residues. For the CDR3, the DNA is TGTGCCACCCTGCCCTGGGGCACCGGGGAGCTGTTTTTT. Its protein product is CATLPWGTGELFF. Full variable domain (missing parts from reference TRBV28 and TRBJ2-2): DVKVTQSSRYLVKRTGEKVFLECVQDMDHENMFWYRQDPGLGLRLIYFSYDVKMKEKGDIPEGYSVSREKKERFSLILESASTNQTSMYLCATLPWGTGELFFGEGSRLTVL.

This clonotype was detected only a few times. DNA of the CDR3: TGTGCCACCACAGGGGAATATGGCTACACCTTC. Protein: CATTGEYGYTF. The J gene is TRBJ1-2, the V gene TRBV28; 7 positions match TRBD1. The germline CDR1 and CDR2 sequences are MDHEN and SYDVKM. The CDR3 totals 11 residues. The trim removed 10 bases at V and 5 bases at J, leaving 4 bases unmatched.

This sequence joins TRBV29-1 and TRBJ2-7; D might be TRBD1 (6 bases). The CDR3 totals 14 residues. V lost 3 bases and J lost 4, with 16 bases in between. The germline CDR1 and CDR2 sequences are SQVTM and ANQGSEA. The DNA for the CDR3 is TGCAGCGTTGAGGATCCAGGGGCAGGGTACGAGCAGTACTTC. Translating gives CSVEDPGAGYEQYF.

In the case of this clonotype: The junction differs from germline at one of its ends, possibly a read error. This chain's CDR3 is CVSSPEGGNTIYF. Written as DNA, the CDR3 is TGTGTCAGCAGTCCCGAGGGCGGAAACACCATATATTTT. The V and J genes are TRBV12-3 or TRBV12-4 and TRBJ1-3; D ambiguous. The CDR3 is 13 residues long.

The chain recombines TRBV20-1 with TRBJ1-1, with 7 bases that match TRBD1. Germline V gene sequence: CDR1 DFQATT, CDR2 SNEGSKA (reference sequence). This CDR3 is built from 13 residues. V was pared by 6 bases and J by 1 base, with 5 bases of the junction left unmatched. CDR3 region: CSAAGTANTEAFF. DNA for the CDR3: TGCAGTGCCGCCGGGACAGCGAACACTGAAGCTTTCTTT.

Only a few counts were recorded for this clonotype. V and J are TRBV28 and TRBJ2-1, with no clear D. The CDR3 length is 13 residues. Germline V gene lookup returns CDR1 MDHEN and CDR2 SYDVKM. The V end was cut by 0 bases, the J end by 5 bases, with 5 bases between. CDR3 DNA sequence: TGTGCCAGCAGTTTATGGGGGAACAATGAGCAGTTCTTC. Protein sequence: CASSLWGNNEQFF.

The table lists this clonotype with a few counts. This sequence joins TRBV7-3 and TRBJ2-2, with TRBD1 matching over 10 bases. Trimming at V came to 4 bases and at J to 6 bases, leaving 5 bases not matched to a gene. Germline assignment: CDR1 SGHTA and CDR2 FQGTGA. The CDR3 consists of 15 residues. This chain's CDR3 is CASSSGTGEPGELFF. The CDR3 DNA reads TGTGCCAGCAGCTCCGGGACAGGGGAACCCGGGGAGCTGTTTTTT.

The chain carries TRBV5-1 and TRBJ1-4, with a tentative D call TRBD1 (5 bases). Germline V gives CDR1 SGHRS, CDR2 YFSETQ. The CDR3 sequence is 16 residues long. Trimming stripped 0 bases from V and 0 bases from J, with 9 bases between. The DNA for the CDR3 is TGCGCCAGCAGCTTGGACCCGACAGCAACTAATGAAAAACTGTTTTTT. Translating it yields CASSLDPTATNEKLFF.

The V and J genes are TRBV12-3 or TRBV12-4 and TRBJ1-6; no clear D. The CDR3 spans 16 residues. V was pared by 5 bases and J by 6 bases, with 17 bases between. DNA for the CDR3: TGTGCCAGCAGTCCCCTTACCCGTCTGGGTAATTCACCCCTCCACTTT. Protein: CASSPLTRLGNSPLHF.

This clonotype has a handful of counts. The rearrangement links TRBV29-1 to TRBJ1-1, with D unclear. There are 13 residues in the CDR3. V lost 4 bases and J lost 1, with 10 bases in between. The germline V gene encodes CDR1 SQVTM and CDR2 ANQGSEA. In DNA, the CDR3 is TGCAGCGTTGTGACTTACCAGAACACTGAAGCTTTCTTT. It yields the protein CSVVTYQNTEAFF.

CDR3 sequence: CASRRQGGADTQYF. CDR3 nucleotides: TGTGCCAGCAGGAGACAGGGGGGCGCAGATACGCAGTATTTT. V gene TRBV28 combines with J gene TRBJ2-3; 9 bases fit TRBD1. V lost 6 bases and J lost 4; bases outside the gene matches: 5. This CDR3 has 14 residues. Germline assignment: CDR1 MDHEN and CDR2 SYDVKM.

In this sample, this clonotype turned up a few times. This chain connects TRBV12-3 or TRBV12-4 to TRBJ2-4, with a possible D match to TRBD2 (6 bases). Trimming took 6 bases from V and 8 from J, leaving 8 bases between them. This CDR3 region has 11 residues. CDR3 sequence (DNA): TGTGCCAGCAGCCGGAGGGACATTCAGTACTTC. This sequence encodes CASSRRDIQYF.

In regard to this clonotype: Germline is not matched at one junction end, which may reflect a read error. CDR3 protein: CSASYRDNIGELFF. The CDR3 bases are TGCAGTGCTTCTTACAGGGACAACATCGGGGAGCTGTTTTTT. The chain combines TRBV20-1 with TRBJ2-2, with a possible D match to TRBD1 (6 bases). This CDR3 is 14 amino acids long. Germline CDR1 reads DFQATT; CDR2 reads SNEGSKA (reference sequence).

The chain couples TRBV29-1 to TRBJ2-5; no definite D call. V was cut by 5 bases and J by 0 bases, with 7 bases left in between. CDR3 size: 12 residues. The germline gives CDR1 SQVTM, CDR2 ANQGSEA. CDR3 sequence reads: CSVHTDQETQYF. The CDR3 DNA follows: TGCAGCGTTCATACGGACCAAGAGACCCAGTACTTC.

In its sample, this clonotype was seen a few times. This chain joins TRBV4-1 and TRBJ2-5, with no clear D. V lost 0 bases to trimming and J lost 2 bases, with 10 bases between them. CDR1 is MGHRA, CDR2 YSYEKL, per germline. The CDR3 sequence is 15 residues long. The CDR3 DNA reads as TGCGCCAGCAGCCAAGATTGGGTCGATCAAGAGACCCAGTACTTC. This codes for CASSQDWVDQETQYF.

The chain joins TRBV6-2 or TRBV6-3 to TRBJ2-7, with 10 bases lining up with TRBD1. The CDR3 is 12 residues long. Germline V gene data show CDR1 as MNHEY and CDR2 as SVGEGT. V trimming: 6 bases; J trimming: 13 bases; junction bases outside the gene matches: 9. CDR3 coding DNA: TGTGCCAGCAGGTATCCCGGACAGGGGGAATACTTC. It codes for CASRYPGQGEYF.

The chain recombines TRBV6-1 with TRBJ1-2; TRBD1 aligns across 9 bases. CDR3 length: 15 residues. J gave up 2 bases and V 6 bases, and 7 bases lay outside the gene matches. Germline CDR1 reads MNHNS; CDR2 reads SASEGT. This CDR3 reads CASSPNRGQNYGYTF. CDR3 nucleotide sequence: TGTGCCAGCAGCCCCAACAGGGGGCAGAACTATGGCTACACCTTC.

The genes are TRBV19 and TRBJ2-1; 8 nucleotides line up with TRBD2. The trim removed 3 bases at V and 5 bases at J, leaving 6 bases unmatched. CDR1 LNHDA and CDR2 SQIVND come from the germline V gene (reference sequence). This CDR3 is built from 15 residues. This CDR3 is CASSMGSGGNNEQFF. The CDR3 DNA reads TGTGCCAGTAGTATGGGAAGCGGGGGCAACAATGAGCAGTTCTTC.

The chain has TRBV5-5 and TRBJ2-7; 7 bases line up with TRBD1. Trimming took 0 bases from V and 2 from J; bases not matched to a gene: 5. Germline CDR1 and CDR2: SGHKS and YYEKEE (reference sequence). This CDR3 comprises 15 residues. The chain's CDR3 is CASSLEQGQPYEQYF. The CDR3 DNA follows: TGTGCCAGCAGCTTGGAACAGGGGCAACCCTACGAGCAGTACTTC.

This chain connects TRBV12-3 or TRBV12-4 to TRBJ2-5, with D tentatively TRBD1 (6 bases). The tail of the sequence fits TRBJ2-7 better, so the J call may be wrong. There are 17 residues in the CDR3. The CDR3 is CASSTHTGTPNFYEQYF. CDR3 DNA sequence: TGTGCCAGCTCAACCCACACGGGGACACCGAACTTCTACGAGCAGTACTTC.

This chain connects TRBV5-1 to TRBJ2-2, with 7 bases identical to TRBD1. The CDR3 extends over 11 amino acids. V lost 8 bases to trimming and J lost 10 bases; unmatched junction nucleotides: 5. Germline V gives CDR1 SGHRS, CDR2 YFSETQ. The CDR3 protein is CASNRGVELFF. CDR3 nucleotide sequence: TGCGCCAGTAACAGGGGTGTGGAGCTGTTTTTT.

The V call is TRBV4-1, the J call TRBJ1-1, with D unresolved. CDR1 MGHRA and CDR2 YSYEKL come from the germline V gene. V dropped 4 bases and J dropped 5 bases, with 26 bases sitting between them. The length of the CDR3 is 18 residues. CDR3 residues: CASSPPGLISERNTEAFF. CDR3 sequence (DNA): TGCGCCAGCAGCCCCCCCGGGCTAATAAGCGAGAGGAATACTGAAGCTTTCTTT.

This sequence joins TRBV5-1 and TRBJ2-7; 7 bases agree with TRBD2. Germline values: CDR1 SGHRS, CDR2 YFSETQ. The trim removed 5 bases at V and 6 bases at J, leaving 11 bases unmatched. There are 14 residues in the CDR3. The CDR3 loop reads CASSAGGYRGEQYF. The CDR3 DNA is TGCGCCAGCAGTGCCGGGGGGTATCGGGGCGAGCAGTACTTC.

This chain joins TRBV28 and TRBJ2-5, with D unclear. The DNA end is more similar to TRBJ2-7, so the J call may be wrong. The germline V gene encodes CDR1 MDHEN and CDR2 SYDVKM. The CDR3 is 13 residues long. The CDR3 protein is CASSPPPYYEQYF. CDR3 coding DNA: TGTGCCAGCAGCCCCCCACCGTACTACGAGCAGTACTTC.